This T cell receptor beta chain was captured in a study of blood T cell repertoires in COVID-19. V lost 3 bases and J lost 9; bases outside the gene matches: 10. Germline CDR1 and CDR2: LGHDT and YNNKEL (reference sequence). The CDR3 totals 14 residues. This clone came up once. Generated by immunoSEQ multiplex PCR, the TCRdb table keeps only in-frame clones and is missing some. The table records 150,000 to 200,000 clones, around 80% of them present only once. The TCR originated in a man aged 65 to 79 who had been exposed to COVID-19. The V call is TRBV3-1 (or the pseudogene TRBV3-2), the J call TRBJ1-2; 7 bases are shared with TRBD1. The sequenced sample consisted of PBMCs or T cells enriched from blood (not recorded which). CDR3 amino acids: CASSHRQGRMSYTF. CDR3 coding DNA: TGTGCCAGCAGCCATAGACAGGGTAGAATGAGCTACACCTTC.